This T cell receptor (beta chain) was found in a study of patients and donors after allogeneic stem cell transplantation. Germline CDR1 is LNHDA and CDR2 is SQIVND (reference sequence). With 2 bases removed from V and 6 bases from J, the gap between germline ends came to 11 bases. The CDR3 is 14 amino acids. TCRdb used MiXCR to reprocess the RT-PCR reads, holding one entry per CDR3 protein. Among 920,000 or so distinct CDR3 sequences listed, over 15% were seen once. The source of this sequence is a human donor who was either an allogeneic HSCT recipient or a stem cell or donor lymphocyte infusion donor (not recorded which). It is not recorded whose cells these are; they may come from a transplant donor. The specimen sequenced was blood, either unsorted or a sorted T cell fraction (not recorded which). The genes are TRBV19 and TRBJ2-1, with D unclear. CDR3 amino acids: CASSIRRVSNEQFF. As DNA, the CDR3 is TGTGCCAGTAGTATAAGGCGCGTATCCAATGAGCAGTTCTTC.